This T cell receptor beta chain derives from a study of naive and memory T cell subsets. This clonotype was observed a handful of times. Its antigen is not known. Findings of the study overall: Naive repertoires, especially CD8, held a few larger clonotypes, possibly memory cells re-expressing CD45RA.

Two oligonucleotides, mixed equimolar, formed the beta constant-region primer covering TRBC1 and TRBC2. The ligated cDNA underwent four PCR rounds using SP2 and nested alpha and beta constant-region primers. MiXCR, applied by TCRdb to the UMI-ligation and nested PCR reads, yields one record per CDR3 protein. The sample records 150,000 or so distinct CDR3 sequences, approximately 22% being singletons. The CDR3 extends over 15 amino acids. In germline, CDR1 is SQVTM, CDR2 ANQGSEA. The V and J ends lost 4 bases and 0 bases, in that order; junction bases with no gene match: 8. The sequenced sample was naive CD4+ T cells from blood. The chain employs TRBV29-1 and TRBJ1-1, with TRBD1 identical over 7 bases. This receptor was taken from a human donor in good health. The CDR3 region is CSVGDRLGMNTEAFF. The DNA of the CDR3 is TGCAGCGTTGGGGACAGATTGGGGATGAACACTGAAGCTTTCTTT.